Sequencing of this T cell receptor (beta chain) was carried out in a study of T-cell memory formation after mild COVID-19. Study-level points and caveats: Of the contracting clones, CD4+ ones lay mainly in CM and EM, and CD8+ ones in EMRA. Cross-reactive memory apparently joined, as some responding clones appeared in pre-infection memory.

This clonotype was counted between two and nine times. What it binds is not known. A 5'RACE reaction primed in the constant segment made cDNA libraries of TCR alpha and TCR beta, and these carried sample barcodes and UMIs. TCRdb redid the calling of the 5' RACE reads with MiXCR, one entry per CDR3 protein. This sample has over 500,000 distinct CDR3 sequences, with approximately 15% found just once. The sequenced sample was PBMCs or a T cell subset sorted from them (not recorded which). The sequence was obtained from an adult woman who had mild COVID-19 (a few samples of this study predate the infection). Cell type and time point are not known.

CDR3 sequence (DNA): TGCGCCAGCAGCCAACCGGACAGGCTGGAAGAAAAACTGTTTTTT. This encodes CASSQPDRLEEKLFF. The chain recombines TRBV4-1 with TRBJ1-4, with 7 bases fitting TRBD1. CDR3 length: 15 residues. CDR1 MGHRA and CDR2 YSYEKL come from the germline V gene. Losses at the gene ends were 2 bases for V and 8 bases for J; bases not matched to a gene: 8.